Sequencing of this TCR beta chain was carried out in a study of Ad26.COV2.S vaccination and SARS-CoV-2 variants. Overall study: Within the COV1001 Ad26.COV2.S trial arm, the donor was enrolled. General study results and limits: With respect to non-spike TCR breadth, vaccine and placebo recipients were similar.

Specified treatment: about 20 received Ad26.COV2.S at low or high dose, single or two shots; several received placebo; per-sample allocation not given. Sampling was performed 63 days after the first vaccine or placebo injection. An Ad26 vector was used to express Wuhan-strain SARS-CoV-2 spike as the vaccine. Germline CDR1 reads LNHDA; CDR2 reads SQIVND (reference sequence). V lost 4 bases to trimming and J lost 4 bases, with 13 bases between them. This CDR3 spans 14 amino acids. The assay was immunoSEQ multiplex PCR, and TCRdb's table has in-frame clones only and misses some. Here the sample spans approximately 300,000 clones, about 82% being singletons. This clone was found once. Its antigen remains unidentified.

This TCR was recovered from a person between 18 and 65 years old who received the Ad26.COV2.S COVID-19 vaccine or a placebo. This rearrangement joins TRBV19 to TRBJ1-1, with D perhaps TRBD1 (6 bases). The specimen was peripheral blood, collected in a trial of Ad26.COV2.S vaccine versus placebo. The CDR3 sequence: CASSNGGGGTEAFF. CDR3 nucleotides: TGTGCCAGTAGTAATGGGGGCGGAGGCACTGAAGCTTTCTTT.